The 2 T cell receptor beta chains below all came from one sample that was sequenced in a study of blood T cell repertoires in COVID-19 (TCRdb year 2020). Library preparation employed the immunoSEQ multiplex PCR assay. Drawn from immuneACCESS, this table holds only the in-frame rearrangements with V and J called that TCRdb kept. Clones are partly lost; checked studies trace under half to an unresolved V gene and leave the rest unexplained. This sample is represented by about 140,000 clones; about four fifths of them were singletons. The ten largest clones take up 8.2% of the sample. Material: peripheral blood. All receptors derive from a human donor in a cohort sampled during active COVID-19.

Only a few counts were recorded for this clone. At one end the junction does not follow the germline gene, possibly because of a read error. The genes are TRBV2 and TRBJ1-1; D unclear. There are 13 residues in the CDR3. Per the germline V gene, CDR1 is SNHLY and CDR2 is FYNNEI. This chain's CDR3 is CASTAQKNAEAFF. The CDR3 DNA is TGTGCCAGCACCGCACAAAAGAACGCTGAAGCTTTCTTT.

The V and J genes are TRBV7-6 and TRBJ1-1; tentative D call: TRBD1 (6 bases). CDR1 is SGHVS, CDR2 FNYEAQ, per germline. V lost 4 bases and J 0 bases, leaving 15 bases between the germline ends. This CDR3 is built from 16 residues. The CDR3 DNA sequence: TGTGCCAGCAGCTCAAACCCTACAGGGTTGAACACTGAAGCTTTCTTT. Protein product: CASSSNPTGLNTEAFF.